The count of the clone carrying this T cell receptor (beta chain) is one. The sample originates from a study of blood T cell repertoires in COVID-19. About the research overall: Acute and convalescent COVID-19 specimens originated in the United States, Italy and Spain. The analysed material was cDNA or gDNA that came from T cells, B-cell-depleted T cells, or PBMCs.

Authors' methods: From reference gene primer amplification, estimates of nucleated cell counts were derived. This table comes from immunoSEQ multiplex PCR, and its TCRdb copy is limited to in-frame clones, with some not included. V, J and clone size were drawn from that table, and D and trimming were deduced from the DNA. The sample records about 130,000 clones, around 89% being singletons. Sample: peripheral blood. The receptor comes from a man between 45 and 60 years old with acute or convalescent COVID-19.

CDR3 loop: CASSLLGTGREKLFF. CDR3 DNA sequence: TGTGCCAGCAGTTTACTCGGGACAGGGCGCGAAAAACTGTTTTTT. The gene calls are TRBV28 and TRBJ1-4; TRBD1 matches 9 bases. This CDR3 comprises 15 residues. With V trimmed by 2 bases and J by 8 bases, 6 bases remained unmatched. Germline V CDR1 and CDR2: MDHEN, SYDVKM.